Below, 9 T cell receptor beta chains from the same sample are listed, as sequenced in a study of spatial heterogeneity in lung cancer. Study-wide results and limits: Tumor mutation counts were tracked by expanded intratumoral alpha and beta TCR counts.

TCRdb redid the calling of the 5' RACE reads with MiXCR, one entry per CDR3 protein. The sample holds some 1,800 distinct CDR3 sequences, about 9.5% seen once. What these receptors recognize is not known. Indicated time point: sample taken at primary tumor resection. This sample comprised lung tumor tissue, obtained at surgery. The origin of the receptors is a female donor with early-stage non-small cell lung cancer.

This clonotype counts as medium-sized. The V and J genes are TRBV7-2 and TRBJ2-5, with D maybe TRBD2 (7 bases). The V end was cut by 5 bases, the J end by 3 bases, with 19 bases between. The CDR3 sequence is 16 residues long. Germline CDR1 is SGHTA and CDR2 is FQGNSA. CDR3 sequence: CASSPGRGAIKETQYF. In DNA, the CDR3 is TGTGCCAGCAGCCCTGGACGGGGGGCAATAAAAGAGACCCAGTACTTC. The variable domain in full, with the rest retrieved from reference TRBV7-2 and TRBJ2-5, is GAGVSQSPSNKVTEKGKDVELRCDPISGHTALYWYRQSLGQGLEFLIYFQGNSAPDKSGLPSDRFSAERTGGSVSTLTIQRTQQEDSAVYLCASSPGRGAIKETQYFGPGTRLLVL.

This clonotype is categorized as medium-sized. V usage is TRBV4-1 and J usage is TRBJ1-4; TRBD1 might be the D (5 bases). Trimming took 4 bases from V and 8 from J, leaving 20 bases between them. Germline V gene sequence: CDR1 MGHRA, CDR2 YSYEKL. The CDR3 contains 16 residues. The CDR3 reads CASSRTPRGDGEKLFF. CDR3 bases: TGCGCCAGCAGCCGTACCCCGCGAGGGGATGGCGAAAAACTGTTTTTT.

In this sample, this clonotype is large. The chain couples TRBV29-1 to TRBJ1-1; D is uncertain. Looked up from germline, CDR1 is SQVTM and CDR2 is ANQGSEA. The CDR3 has 9 amino acids. V was trimmed by 7 bases and J by 8 bases, leaving 8 bases between them. For the CDR3, the DNA is TGCAGCGCCGGAGGCGAAGCTTTCTTT. This sequence encodes CSAGGEAFF.

This clonotype has at least ten counts. The gene calls are TRBV12-5 and TRBJ1-1; weak D call: TRBD1 (5 bases). Trimming took off 1 base at V and 1 base at J, with 10 bases between the two ends. Germline CDR1 and CDR2: LGHNT and FRNRAP. This CDR3 has 15 residues. The CDR3 sequence: CASGLGGTGNTEAFF. The CDR3 nucleotides are TGTGCTAGTGGTTTGGGAGGGACGGGGAACACTGAAGCTTTCTTT.

This clonotype counts as medium-sized. The rearrangement joins TRBV29-1 to TRBJ1-4, with D uncertain. The length of the CDR3 is 13 residues. Germline V gene lookup returns CDR1 SQVTM and CDR2 ANQGSEA. The germline V and J ends were trimmed by 1 base and 0 bases, with 3 bases remaining between them. The CDR3 bases are TGCAGCGTTGAAGCTGCAACTAATGAAAAACTGTTTTTT. Its protein is CSVEAATNEKLFF.

This clonotype is termed medium-sized. One end of the junction is discordant with germline, which a read error may explain. The V call is TRBV6-1, the J call TRBJ2-5; TRBD1 is a possible D gene (7 bases). Germline CDR1 reads MNHNS; CDR2 reads SASEGT. The CDR3 is 12 residues long. As DNA, the CDR3 is TGTGCCAGCAGTGAACCGCGGGACAGAGGCTCCTTC. Encoded protein: CASSEPRDRGSF.

V and J are TRBV11-2 and TRBJ2-1, with 16 bases fitting TRBD2. CDR1 and CDR2 from the germline V gene are SGHAT and FQNNGV. The length of the CDR3 is 15 residues. Trimming removed 5 bases from V and 16 bases from J; junction bases left unmatched: 11. The chain's CDR3 is CASSEPGTSGGAQFF. The CDR3 region has the DNA TGTGCCAGCAGCGAACCCGGGACTAGCGGGGGGGCCCAATTCTTC.

V gene TRBV19 combines with J gene TRBJ2-5; the match to TRBD2 covers 14 bases. Germline V gene sequence: CDR1 LNHDA, CDR2 SQIVND (reference sequence). V trimming: 8 bases; J trimming: 5 bases; junction bases outside the gene matches: 13. The CDR3 is 17 amino acids. CDR3 region: CASQPGLAGGPRETQYF. DNA for the CDR3: TGTGCCAGTCAACCCGGACTAGCGGGGGGTCCCCGGGAGACCCAGTACTTC.

Relative to its sample, this clonotype is medium-sized. The chain links TRBV4-2 to TRBJ2-2, with 12 nucleotides matching TRBD2. Germline lookup yields CDR1 LGHNA and CDR2 YNFKEQ. The CDR3 runs 16 residues. J lost 6 bases, V lost 5 bases, and 7 bases had no gene match. The CDR3 region is CASSETSGGDSGELFF. In nucleotides, the CDR3 is TGTGCCAGCAGCGAGACTAGCGGGGGAGATTCCGGGGAGCTGTTTTTT.